The 3 T cell receptor beta chains presented below share a single source sample, sequenced in a study of T cells after yellow fever vaccination. TCRdb ran MiXCR on the 5' RACE reads and lists one entry per CDR3 protein. The sample has around 360,000 distinct CDR3 sequences, approximately 10% seen once; the top ten hold about 17%. The sequencing here drew on PBMCs, taken on the day of the first yellow fever vaccination. These receptors were obtained from a man between 18 and 29 years old who received the YFV17D yellow fever vaccine.

This clonotype was seen at least ten times. V is TRBV7-9 and J is TRBJ1-5; D remains ambiguous. The V gene's germline CDR1 is SEHNR and CDR2 FQNEAQ (reference sequence). V gave up 3 bases and J gave up 8 bases, with 14 bases separating them. This CDR3 has 14 residues. The CDR3 DNA follows: TGTGCCAGCAGCTTGGAGACGGCGGCGGAGCCCCAGCATTTT. It encodes CASSLETAAEPQHF.

The chain links TRBV24-1 to TRBJ2-1; 10 bases match TRBD2. Germline loops: CDR1 KGHDR, CDR2 SFDVKD. V trimming: 4 bases; J trimming: 7 bases; junction bases outside the gene matches: 9. This CDR3 region has 16 residues. DNA for the CDR3: TGTGCCACCAGTGAGGCTAGCGGGGGCCGGATAAATGAGCAGTTCTTC. Translating gives CATSEASGGRINEQFF.

This clonotype was seen only a few times. V usage is TRBV20-1 and J usage is TRBJ1-1; D is ambiguous. V was pared by 1 base and J by 0 bases, with 9 bases between. This CDR3 region has 14 residues. Per the germline V gene, CDR1 is DFQATT and CDR2 is SNEGSKA (reference sequence). CDR3 nucleotides: TGCAGTGCTAGAGTGGGCTCTATGAACACTGAAGCTTTCTTT. This gives the protein CSARVGSMNTEAFF.